The 30 T cell receptor beta chains below come from one sample, sequenced in a study of CD8+ T cells in alopecia areata. Treatment defined: oral pan-JAK inhibitor, 5-10 mg twice daily. Extraction of RNA preceded its reverse transcription into cDNA, which served as the sequencing template. Profiled with immunoSEQ multiplex PCR; TCRdb holds only in-frame clones, not every one. The sample consists of about 270,000 clones, roughly 63% of them appearing once. The sequencing used CD4+ T cells sorted from blood, collected at roughly week 53, from a patient treated with tofacitinib. All receptors come from a human donor with alopecia areata.

This chain links TRBV9 with TRBJ1-2; the D is unclear. V was clipped by 2 bases and J by 2 bases, with 16 bases between them. Germline lookup yields CDR1 SGDLS and CDR2 YYNGEE. There are 16 residues in the CDR3. The CDR3 nucleotides are TGTGCCAGCAGCGTGGGCCCAAGGGTCACAAACTATGGCTACACCTTC. Its protein product is CASSVGPRVTNYGYTF.

The chain employs TRBV2 and TRBJ1-1; D ambiguous. Germline-derived CDR1 and CDR2 are SNHLY and FYNNEI. The ends were cut back, 2 bases at V and 1 base at J, with 8 bases in the middle. This CDR3 contains 14 residues. The CDR3 is CASSERARNTEAFF. DNA for the CDR3: TGTGCCAGCAGTGAAAGGGCGCGGAACACTGAAGCTTTCTTT.

The chain has TRBV11-2 and TRBJ2-3, with D possibly called TRBD1 or TRBD2 (6 bases each). The length of the CDR3 is 17 residues. Germline V gene sequence: CDR1 SGHAT, CDR2 FQNNGV. Trimming removed 0 bases at V and 2 bases at J, with 15 bases between. The CDR3 is CASSLDLGGSPTDTQYF. CDR3 in DNA: TGTGCCAGCAGCTTAGATCTAGGGGGGAGCCCCACAGATACGCAGTATTTT.

The V call is TRBV4-1, the J call TRBJ1-1; possible D gene TRBD1, 6 bases. V lost 6 bases to trimming and J lost 1 base, with 12 bases between them. CDR3 length equals 14 residues. Germline V gene data show CDR1 as MGHRA and CDR2 as YSYEKL. The CDR3 DNA reads as TGCGCCAGCAGAAACAGGGCTACGAACACTGAAGCTTTCTTT. Residues: CASRNRATNTEAFF.

The chain has TRBV19 and TRBJ2-2; 7 nucleotides align to TRBD1. V lost 5 bases and J lost 4; bases outside the gene matches: 13. Germline V lookup: CDR1 LNHDA, CDR2 SQIVND (reference sequence). The CDR3 loop spans 17 amino acids. CDR3 coding DNA: TGTGCCAGTAGTCCCCACGCTGGGGGACAGCTCACCGGGGAGCTGTTTTTT. Amino acid sequence: CASSPHAGGQLTGELFF.

This chain joins TRBV4-1 and TRBJ1-2; D unclear. The CDR3 runs 12 residues. Germline values: CDR1 MGHRA, CDR2 YSYEKL. The V and J ends lost 1 base and 5 bases respectively, with 5 bases between them. The CDR3 sequence is CASSQAQYGYTF. In DNA form, the CDR3 reads TGCGCCAGCAGCCAAGCCCAGTATGGCTACACCTTC.

This chain links TRBV4-2 with TRBJ1-1; D might be TRBD1 (5 bases). From germline, CDR1 is LGHNA and CDR2 YNFKEQ. This CDR3 has 15 residues. Trimming cost V 4 bases and J 5 bases, with 17 bases left between them. For the CDR3, the DNA is TGTGCCAGCAGCCTTGGGACTAACGGCGGGACTGAAGCTTTCTTT. Encoded protein: CASSLGTNGGTEAFF.

This chain joins TRBV6-1 and TRBJ2-1; D call uncertain. The CDR3 totals 13 residues. The germline V gene encodes CDR1 MNHNS and CDR2 SASEGT. The V and J ends lost 6 bases and 7 bases respectively, with 13 bases between them. CDR3 loop: CASSAHLGNEQFF. CDR3 DNA sequence: TGTGCCAGCAGCGCACATCTAGGGAATGAGCAGTTCTTC.

The chain employs TRBV5-5 and TRBJ2-1; 9 bases match TRBD1. In germline, CDR1 is SGHKS, CDR2 YYEKEE (reference sequence). V lost 1 base to trimming and J lost 6 bases; unmatched junction nucleotides: 2. The CDR3 contains 14 residues. This chain's CDR3 is CASSLRDRVNEQFF. The CDR3 bases are TGTGCCAGCAGCTTGAGGGACAGGGTCAATGAGCAGTTCTTC. Complete variable domain (other parts from reference TRBV5-5 and TRBJ2-1): DAGVTQSPTHLIKTRGQQVTLRCSPISGHKSVSWYQQVLGQGPQFIFQYYEKEERGRGNFPDRFSARQFPNYSSELNVNALLLGDSALYLCASSLRDRVNEQFFGPGTRLTVL.

The chain recombines TRBV29-1 with TRBJ1-2; no definite D call. Germline values: CDR1 SQVTM, CDR2 ANQGSEA. The length of the CDR3 is 13 residues. The V end was cut by 4 bases, the J end by 0 bases, with 9 bases between. This CDR3 is CSVGSIPNYGYTF. The DNA of the CDR3 is TGCAGCGTTGGTTCTATCCCTAACTATGGCTACACCTTC.

The V gene is TRBV30, the J gene TRBJ2-1, with 7 bases aligning to TRBD2. The V gene's germline CDR1 is GTSNPN and CDR2 SVGIG (reference sequence). V was pared by 3 bases and J by 0 bases, with 2 bases of the junction left unmatched. CDR3 length equals 14 residues. CDR3 nucleotides: TGTGCCTGGAGAGGGAGGGGCTCCTACAATGAGCAGTTCTTC. Protein sequence: CAWRGRGSYNEQFF.

V gene TRBV9 combines with J gene TRBJ2-7; TRBD1 or TRBD2 may be the D gene (6 bases each). Germline V gene data show CDR1 as SGDLS and CDR2 as YYNGEE. V gave up 0 bases and J gave up 0 bases, with 10 bases separating them. The CDR3 loop spans 15 amino acids. Written as DNA, the CDR3 is TGTGCCAGCAGCGTAGGGGGGGCCCCCTCCTACGAGCAGTACTTC. Its protein product is CASSVGGAPSYEQYF.

The rearrangement joins TRBV29-1 to TRBJ2-2, with D possibly matching TRBD1 (6 bases). Trimming cost V 6 bases and J 7 bases, with 18 bases left between them. CDR1 SQVTM and CDR2 ANQGSEA come from the germline V gene. The CDR3 loop spans 14 amino acids. CDR3 DNA: TGCAGCGTAAGGGGCAGGGGAGAGGTCGGGGAGCTGTTTTTT. Encoded protein: CSVRGRGEVGELFF.

The V call is TRBV30, the J call TRBJ1-2; D ambiguous. This CDR3 region has 14 residues. With 1 base removed from V and 8 bases from J, the gap between germline ends came to 17 bases. Germline CDR1 is GTSNPN and CDR2 is SVGIG (reference sequence). This chain's CDR3 is CAWSAEALPGGYTF. In nucleotides, the CDR3 is TGTGCCTGGAGTGCAGAAGCCCTCCCGGGGGGCTACACCTTC.

The chain recombines TRBV4-1 with TRBJ2-3; 11 bases agree with TRBD2. In germline, CDR1 is MGHRA, CDR2 YSYEKL. V was clipped by 1 base and J by 6 bases; unmatched bases: 0. This CDR3 has 14 residues. This CDR3 is CASSQASGGDTQYF. The CDR3 DNA follows: TGCGCCAGCAGCCAAGCTAGCGGGGGGGATACGCAGTATTTT.

This clone was detected only a few times. The chain employs TRBV5-1 and TRBJ1-6, with 9 bases fitting TRBD1. Trimming at V came to 3 bases and at J to 8 bases, leaving 3 bases not matched to a gene. The germline V gene has CDR1 SGHRS and CDR2 YFSETQ. This CDR3 spans 14 amino acids. CDR3 sequence reads: CASSSTGGDSPLHF. The CDR3 DNA reads TGCGCCAGCAGCTCGACAGGGGGGGATTCACCCCTCCACTTT.

The chain employs TRBV11-1 and TRBJ1-5, with unresolved D. Germline V lookup: CDR1 SGHAT, CDR2 FQDESV (reference sequence). V dropped 5 bases and J dropped 0 bases, with 5 bases sitting between them. CDR3 length equals 13 residues. CDR3 sequence: CASSEGSNQPQHF. CDR3 nucleotides: TGTGCCAGCAGCGAGGGTAGCAATCAGCCCCAGCATTTT.

Concerning this clone: Other DNA sequences within the sample encode an identical CDR3. This chain joins TRBV29-1 and TRBJ1-2, with 7 nucleotides matching TRBD1. CDR1 is SQVTM and CDR2 is ANQGSEA in the germline V gene. After removal of 5 bases from V and 6 bases from J, the junction contained 3 bases not matched to a gene. The CDR3 length is 11 residues. CDR3 DNA sequence: TGCAGCGTTCTCGGACAGGATGGCTACACCTTC. Protein product: CSVLGQDGYTF.

The chain has TRBV5-1 and TRBJ1-5; D might be TRBD1 (5 bases). The V and J ends lost 0 bases and 4 bases respectively, with 11 bases between them. Germline V gene sequence: CDR1 SGHRS, CDR2 YFSETQ. This CDR3 is built from 15 residues. The CDR3 nucleotides are TGCGCCAGCAGCTTGGATGGCAGGGAGAATCAGCCCCAGCATTTT. This encodes CASSLDGRENQPQHF.

This clone came up a few times. This rearrangement joins TRBV19 to TRBJ2-7; 8 nucleotides align to TRBD1. CDR3 length equals 12 residues. Looked up from germline, CDR1 is LNHDA and CDR2 is SQIVND (reference sequence). Trimming removed 9 bases from V and 4 bases from J; junction bases left unmatched: 5. CDR3 nucleotide sequence: TGTGCCAGCGGACAGGGCGGGTACGAGCAGTACTTC. Protein sequence: CASGQGGYEQYF.

This clone was observed a few times. The chain couples TRBV6-5 to TRBJ2-1; 7 nucleotides line up with TRBD1. Trimming cost V 5 bases and J 6 bases; bases outside gene matches: 7. CDR1 is MNHEY, CDR2 SVGAGI, per germline. This CDR3 has 14 amino acids. As DNA, the CDR3 is TGTGCCAGCAGTAGACAGGGTCTAGGCAATGAGCAGTTCTTC. Residues: CASSRQGLGNEQFF.

The CDR3 protein is CASSLGDGNSPLHF. CDR3 DNA sequence: TGTGCCAGCAGCTTGGGGGACGGGAATTCACCCCTCCACTTT. V gene TRBV7-8 combines with J gene TRBJ1-6; TRBD1 might be the D (5 bases). Germline V gene sequence: CDR1 SGHVS, CDR2 FQNEAQ. CDR3 length equals 14 residues. The V end was cut by 3 bases, the J end by 7 bases, with 10 bases between.

The chain joins TRBV30 to TRBJ2-1; TRBD2 is a possible D gene (7 bases). In germline, CDR1 is GTSNPN, CDR2 SVGIG (reference sequence). The length of the CDR3 is 17 residues. The ends were cut back, 0 bases at V and 7 bases at J, with 22 bases in the middle. The CDR3 here is CAWSVLLRGRDGNEQFF. The CDR3 region has the DNA TGTGCCTGGAGTGTACTTTTGCGGGGGCGGGATGGGAATGAGCAGTTCTTC.

The chain combines TRBV27 with TRBJ2-7; 10 nucleotides line up with TRBD2. The trim removed 5 bases at V and 4 bases at J, leaving 2 bases unmatched. This CDR3 is built from 13 residues. Germline CDR1 reads MNHEY; CDR2 reads SMNVEV (reference sequence). The CDR3 nucleotides read TGTGCCAGCAGTCCTAGCGGGGGATACGAGCAGTACTTC. It specifies CASSPSGGYEQYF.

V is TRBV15 and J is TRBJ2-3; no reliable D call. Germline CDR1 is LNHNV and CDR2 is YYDKDF (reference sequence). The CDR3 has 14 residues. The V end was cut by 8 bases, the J end by 2 bases, with 14 bases between. The CDR3 DNA reads as TGTGCCACCTCCCCCGGTGCAAACACAGATACGCAGTATTTT. Amino acids: CATSPGANTDTQYF.

The chain recombines TRBV6-5 with TRBJ2-2; D unclear. V was cut by 4 bases and J by 6 bases, with 12 bases left in between. Germline V CDR1 and CDR2: MNHEY, SVGAGI. The CDR3 consists of 14 residues. Here the CDR3 reads CASSSSVDAGELFF. In DNA, the CDR3 is TGTGCCAGCAGTTCCTCGGTGGATGCCGGGGAGCTGTTTTTT.

The CDR3 reads CASSLPGGTEAFF. The CDR3 DNA reads TGTGCCAGCAGCTTACCAGGGGGCACTGAAGCTTTCTTT. The genes are TRBV7-9 and TRBJ1-1; 7 bases fit TRBD1. Germline CDR1 and CDR2: SEHNR and FQNEAQ (reference sequence). The CDR3 extends over 13 amino acids. The V segment lost 2 bases and the J segment 4 bases; nucleotides outside the gene matches: 1.

The chain links TRBV30 to TRBJ2-7; the match to TRBD2 covers 7 bases. Per the germline V gene, CDR1 is GTSNPN and CDR2 is SVGIG (reference sequence). The length of the CDR3 is 11 residues. With V trimmed by 7 bases and J by 6 bases, 6 bases remained unmatched. CDR3 coding DNA: TGTGCCTCCCAGCGGGGCAGCGAGCAGTACTTC. This codes for CASQRGSEQYF.

The chain combines TRBV7-2 with TRBJ2-7, with D tentatively TRBD1 (6 bases). This CDR3 has 14 amino acids. V gave up 6 bases and J gave up 2 bases, with 14 bases separating them. Germline V gene lookup returns CDR1 SGHTA and CDR2 FQGNSA. The CDR3 coding sequence is TGTGCCAGCAGAAGCAGGGGCCGAGCCTACGAGCAGTACTTC. This gives the protein CASRSRGRAYEQYF.

The chain carries TRBV30 and TRBJ2-5; D ambiguous. From germline, CDR1 is GTSNPN and CDR2 SVGIG (reference sequence). CDR3 length equals 12 residues. Between the trimmed V and J ends, which lost 2 bases and 5 bases, there was a span of 9 bases. As DNA, the CDR3 is TGTGCCTGGAGTCCGCATCACGAGACCCAGTACTTC. Its protein is CAWSPHHETQYF.